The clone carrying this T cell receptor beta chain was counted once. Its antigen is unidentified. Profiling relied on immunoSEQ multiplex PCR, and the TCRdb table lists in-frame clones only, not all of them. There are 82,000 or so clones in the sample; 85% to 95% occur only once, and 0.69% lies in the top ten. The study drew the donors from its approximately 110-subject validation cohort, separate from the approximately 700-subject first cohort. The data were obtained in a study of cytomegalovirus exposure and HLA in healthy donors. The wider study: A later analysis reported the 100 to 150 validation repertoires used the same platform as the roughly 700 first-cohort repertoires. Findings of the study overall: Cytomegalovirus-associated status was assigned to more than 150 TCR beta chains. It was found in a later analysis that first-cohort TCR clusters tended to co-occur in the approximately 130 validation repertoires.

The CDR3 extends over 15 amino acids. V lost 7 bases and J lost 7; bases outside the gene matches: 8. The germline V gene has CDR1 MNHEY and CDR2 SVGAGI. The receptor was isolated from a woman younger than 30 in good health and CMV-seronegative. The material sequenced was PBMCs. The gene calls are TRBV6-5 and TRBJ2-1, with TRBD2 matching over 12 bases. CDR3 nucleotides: TGTGCCAGCACCACGGTACTAGCGGGAGGTAATGAGCAGTTCTTC. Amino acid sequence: CASTTVLAGGNEQFF.